One sample yielded the 3 T cell receptor beta chains listed below, sequenced in a study of T-cell memory formation after mild COVID-19. TCRdb redid the calling of the 5' RACE reads with MiXCR, one entry per CDR3 protein. This table holds under 350,000 distinct CDR3 sequences, roughly 16% found once. Sequencing was carried out using PBMCs or a T cell subset sorted from them (not recorded which). These receptors were obtained from a man younger than 35 who had mild COVID-19 (a few samples of this study predate the infection). Cell type and time point are not known.

This clonotype occurred a few times. The chain links TRBV9 to TRBJ2-5; maybe TRBD1 (6 bases). The germline V and J ends were trimmed by 7 bases and 14 bases, with 15 bases remaining between them. Germline V lookup: CDR1 SGDLS, CDR2 YYNGEE. This CDR3 contains 10 residues. The CDR3 nucleotides are TGTGCCAGCGAGGACAGCTGGTTTTACTTC. Translated: CASEDSWFYF.

The gene calls are TRBV29-1 and TRBJ2-3; TRBD2 might be the D (5 bases). Trimming took off 4 bases at V and 0 bases at J, with 8 bases between the two ends. The CDR3 runs 13 residues. In germline, CDR1 is SQVTM, CDR2 ANQGSEA. The CDR3 region is CSVVGSSTDTQYF. As DNA, the CDR3 is TGCAGCGTTGTTGGGAGTAGCACAGATACGCAGTATTTT.

In its sample, this clonotype was seen a few times. CDR3 nucleotides: TGTGCCAGCGGGACTTTACAGCCCCAGCATTTT. This codes for CASGTLQPQHF. This chain links TRBV2 with TRBJ1-5; TRBD1 is a possible D gene (5 bases). Germline lookup yields CDR1 SNHLY and CDR2 FYNNEI. The CDR3 has 11 residues. The V end lost 8 bases, the J end lost 7 bases, and 9 bases lay between the germline ends.